This paragraph covers one TCR beta chain sequence. Its antigen remains unknown. This record comes from a study of human T cells and chemical hapten exposure. Germline CDR1 reads ENHRY; CDR2 reads SYGVKD. This CDR3 has 17 residues. V was cut by 7 bases and J by 0 bases, with 16 bases left in between. The time point denotes: healthy volunteer bleed at 2 weeks. From whole blood left unfractionated, total RNA was extracted. Individual cDNA molecules in this library carried unique molecular identifiers. Original methodology: Counting gave a median of roughly 97,000 TCRs per sample, with values ranging from about 23,224 to 750,000. Each CDR3 protein is one row after TCRdb ran MiXCR on the RACE reads. The V and J calls here are based on TCRdb, not the publication. The table records approximately 90,000 distinct CDR3 sequences, roughly 8% of them present only once. General observations from the study: After DPC sensitization, TCRs above 1 in 1000 frequency showed no change.

This receptor was taken from a female donor in good health. Some clones in this sample may be carry-over from other donors' samples. The chain has TRBV10-3 and TRBJ2-6; D remains ambiguous. The specimen sequenced was whole blood. DNA for the CDR3: TGTGCCATCACATTGACAAGATCCTACTCTGGGGCCAACGTCCTGACTTTC. This encodes CAITLTRSYSGANVLTF.